Listed here are 2 T cell receptor beta chains from one sample, sequenced in a study of T-cell reconstitution after alpha-beta-depleted transplantation in children (dated by TCRdb to between 2015 and 2016). The treatment or condition label here, explained by the study, means: allogeneic hematopoietic cell transplantation with graft depleted of TCRalphabeta T cells and CD19 B cells. The protocol used for the library was PCR. TCRdb names Illumina HiSeq 2500 as the instrument used. TCR library preparation used molecular barcoding, with unique molecular identifiers applied to normalize quantification of the TCRbeta repertoire. TCRdb reprocessing: public reads trimmed at Q25 with fastp, clones called with MiXCR, in-frame beta chains kept. Entries are consolidated by CDR3 protein sequence, retaining the most common genes and DNA. The sample contains some 220,000 distinct CDR3 sequences, roughly 11% of them found a single time. The leading ten clones occupy 28% of the sample.

This specimen consisted of PBMCs, obtained before TCRalphabeta/CD19-depleted stem cell transplant. The receptors stem from a child younger than two with acute myeloid leukemia, due to receive a stem cell transplant.

This clonotype showed up just a few times. This rearrangement joins TRBV19 to TRBJ2-7, with 8 nucleotides matching TRBD2. The CDR3 sequence is 15 residues long. J gave up 1 base and V 6 bases, and 8 bases lay outside the gene matches. Looked up from germline, CDR1 is LNHDA and CDR2 is SQIVND (reference sequence). Written as DNA, the CDR3 is TGTGCCAGTAGCCCTAAGCGGGGGATTTCCTACGAGCAGTACTTC. Amino acids: CASSPKRGISYEQYF. The full variable domain, with the rest looked up from reference TRBV19 and TRBJ2-7, is DGGITQSPKYLFRKEGQNVTLSCEQNLNHDAMYWYRQDPGQGLRLIYYSQIVNDFQKGDIAEGYSVSREKKESFPLTVTSAQKNPTAFYLCASSPKRGISYEQYFGPGTRLTVT.

This clonotype was recorded many times. This rearrangement joins TRBV20-1 to TRBJ2-7; D is perhaps TRBD2 (5 bases). Germline V gene lookup returns CDR1 DFQATT and CDR2 SNEGSKA (reference sequence). Trimming removed 3 bases from V and 0 bases from J, with 6 bases in between. This CDR3 is 12 amino acids long. The CDR3 region is CSARRASYEQYF. In nucleotides, the CDR3 is TGCAGTGCTAGGCGGGCCTCCTACGAGCAGTACTTC.